This paragraph reports one T cell receptor beta chain. The antigen is undetermined. There are 18 residues in the CDR3. V trimming: 0 bases; J trimming: 3 bases; junction bases outside the gene matches: 11. CDR1 is SGHTS and CDR2 is YDEGEE in the germline V gene. Peptide-pool stimulation followed by sequencing identified expanded antigen-specific CD4+ clonotypes in the ViraFEST assay. Upon completion of around 9 days in culture, CD4+ T cells were isolated. Of the BNT162b2 and mRNA-1273 vaccines, participants received two doses of one or the other. Clones were sequenced by immunoSEQ multiplex PCR, and TCRdb holds only the in-frame ones, with some missing. This sample has some 24,000 clones, with around four fifths found just once. The entry originates in a study of vaccination effects on CD4 cells after COVID-19.

The source was CD4+ T cells from PBMCs cultured with HCoV-NL63 spike peptides, collected after COVID-19 vaccination. This clonotype was sampled from a human donor who received a COVID-19 vaccine. V and J are TRBV5-8 and TRBJ2-1; the match to TRBD2 covers 8 bases. CDR3 loop: CASSLAGKTSESYNEQFF. The DNA of the CDR3 is TGTGCCAGCAGCTTGGCCGGAAAGACTAGCGAGAGCTACAATGAGCAGTTCTTC. The whole variable domain, filled in from reference TRBV5-8 and TRBJ2-1, reads EAGVTQSPTHLIKTRGQQATLRCSPISGHTSVYWYQQALGLGLQFLLWYDEGEERNRGNFPPRFSGRQFPNYSSELNVNALELEDSALYLCASSLAGKTSESYNEQFFGPGTRLTVL.